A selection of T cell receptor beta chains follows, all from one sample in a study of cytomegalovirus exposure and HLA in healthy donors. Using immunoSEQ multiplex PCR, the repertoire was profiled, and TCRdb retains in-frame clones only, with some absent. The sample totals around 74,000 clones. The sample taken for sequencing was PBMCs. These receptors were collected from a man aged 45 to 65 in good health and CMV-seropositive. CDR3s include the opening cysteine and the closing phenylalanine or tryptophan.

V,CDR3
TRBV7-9,CASSQGVIGGYTF
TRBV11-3,CASSLGGYNEQFF
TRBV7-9,CASSSGTSGIYEQFF
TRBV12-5,CASGLVLDGTERTGELFF
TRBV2,CASDGSGATSTDTQYF
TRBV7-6,CASSPGRGFGNEKLFF
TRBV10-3,CAISGYGLAESYEQYF
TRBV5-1,CASSLGELGEKLFF
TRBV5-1,CASSFTGKALPYGYTF
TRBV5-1,CASSSTGTGDGGELFF
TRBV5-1,CASRRGLAGEDEQYF
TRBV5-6,CASSWDRVTSEAFF
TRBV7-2,CASSSGLAGSGTDTQYF
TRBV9,CASSLGGAPWGTDTQYF
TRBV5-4,CASSQLLGTGYGYTF
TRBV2,CASVREREYYEQYF
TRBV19,CASSIGTEPTGELFF
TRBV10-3,CAAGGQATSGANVLTF
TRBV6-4,CASSDGTGDTDTQYF
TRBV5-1,CASREGSGNTIYF
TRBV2,CASHSDRDMPPLHF
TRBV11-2,CASSSNRGSTEAFF
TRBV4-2,CASSQERGNEQYF
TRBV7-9,CASSPEGEEQFF
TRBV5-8,CASSSVSYEQYF
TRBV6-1,CASTIRGPGKGYTF
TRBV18,CASSSDRVNEQFF
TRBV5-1,CASSQGQTGELFF
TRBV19,CASGGGSNQPQHF
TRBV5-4,CASSREGSDYGYTF
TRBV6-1,CASSEAVAGGTTDTQYF
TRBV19,CASSSDRGKETQYF
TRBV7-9,CASSPGQFSGNTIYF
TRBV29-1,CSAYGGQGMDELFF
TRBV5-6,CASSLPGQGFSGYTF
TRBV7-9,CASSGGGEGSYGYTF
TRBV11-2,CASSPGVSGNTIYF
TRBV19,CASRGGNRGLEQYF
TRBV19,CASSSWTGLSYEQYF
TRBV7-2,CASAPRALNTEAFF
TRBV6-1,CASSEGQGSNQPQHF
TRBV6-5,CASSFQGINTEAFF
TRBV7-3,CASSLSGGDTGELFF
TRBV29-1,CSVGFIAGITDTQYF
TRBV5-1,CASSTRRADTQYF
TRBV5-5,CASTSEGQENEKLFF
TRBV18,CASSPRGPGETQYF
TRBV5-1,CASSLGLPSNYGYTF
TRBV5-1,CASSLDDSLTF
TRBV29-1,CSVPPGLATALAAYEQYF
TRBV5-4,CASSGGVSGQPQHF
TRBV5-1,CASSPGQGAMYGYTF